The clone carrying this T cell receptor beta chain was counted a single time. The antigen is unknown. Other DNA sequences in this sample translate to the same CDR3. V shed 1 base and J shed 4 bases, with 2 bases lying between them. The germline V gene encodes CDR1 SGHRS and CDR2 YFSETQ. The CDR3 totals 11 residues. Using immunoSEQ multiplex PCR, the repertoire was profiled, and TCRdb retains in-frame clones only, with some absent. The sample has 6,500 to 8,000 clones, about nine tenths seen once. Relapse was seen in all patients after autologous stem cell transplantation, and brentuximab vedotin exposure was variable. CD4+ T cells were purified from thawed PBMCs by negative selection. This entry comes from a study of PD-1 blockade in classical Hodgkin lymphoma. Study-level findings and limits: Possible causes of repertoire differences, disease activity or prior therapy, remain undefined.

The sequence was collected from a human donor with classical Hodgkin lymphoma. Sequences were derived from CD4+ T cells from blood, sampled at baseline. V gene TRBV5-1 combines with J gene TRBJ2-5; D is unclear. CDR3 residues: CASSLRETQYF. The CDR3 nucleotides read TGCGCCAGCAGCTTGAGAGAGACCCAGTACTTC.